The 14 T cell receptor beta chains reported below all come from one sample, sequenced in a study of T-cell reconstitution after alpha-beta-depleted transplantation in children. This sample's TCRbeta library carried unique molecular identifier barcodes. TCRdb fed the PCR reads into MiXCR, producing one record per CDR3 protein. This table has around 420,000 distinct CDR3 sequences, around 15% appearing once. The specimen was PBMCs, mostly from graft donor cells, collected 360 days after TCRalphabeta/CD19-depleted stem cell transplant. The receptors derive from a boy in the first two years of life who had a stem cell transplant for Wiskott-Aldrich syndrome, so the T cells may come from the graft donor.

This sequence joins TRBV6-5 and TRBJ2-7; 13 nucleotides line up with TRBD2. CDR3 length: 16 residues. Germline CDR1 and CDR2: MNHEY and SVGAGI. The ends lost 4 bases at V and 2 bases at J; junction bases unmatched: 5. CDR3 in amino acids: CASSWALAGGTYEQYF. The CDR3 bases are TGTGCCAGCAGTTGGGCACTAGCGGGAGGGACCTACGAGCAGTACTTC.

The chain employs TRBV30 and TRBJ2-2, with 11 bases identical to TRBD1. V dropped 6 bases and J dropped 2; count of bases not matched to a gene: 8. This CDR3 contains 16 residues. Looked up from germline, CDR1 is GTSNPN and CDR2 is SVGIG (reference sequence). The CDR3 DNA reads as TGTGCCTGCCCCCCCGGGACAGGGGGAAACACCGGGGAGCTGTTTTTT. Translating it yields CACPPGTGGNTGELFF.

In its sample, this clonotype was seen a few times. This chain links TRBV3-1 with TRBJ2-5; maybe TRBD1 (5 bases). Germline CDR1 LGHDT, CDR2 YNNKEL (reference sequence). The CDR3 covers 14 residues. Trimming took off 6 bases at V and 5 bases at J, with 16 bases between the two ends. CDR3 amino acids: CASRSLGAGETQYF. Written as DNA, the CDR3 is TGTGCCAGCAGGTCCCTAGGGGCAGGGGAGACCCAGTACTTC.

V usage is TRBV5-1 and J usage is TRBJ2-3; perhaps D is TRBD1 or TRBD2 (5 bases each). Germline V gives CDR1 SGHRS, CDR2 YFSETQ. The CDR3 length is 16 residues. V was shortened by 0 bases and J by 1 base, with 12 bases between the two germline ends. This chain's CDR3 is CASSLAKTGRTDTQYF. As DNA, the CDR3 is TGCGCCAGCAGCTTGGCCAAAACGGGGCGCACAGATACGCAGTATTTT.

This clonotype was seen more than once but under ten times. This chain joins TRBV4-1 and TRBJ2-5, with 7 positions matching TRBD1. Germline loops: CDR1 MGHRA, CDR2 YSYEKL. J was trimmed by 2 bases and V by 4 bases; bases with no gene match: 4. The CDR3 totals 14 residues. The CDR3 reads CASSLLTGQETQYF. CDR3 DNA: TGCGCCAGCAGCCTATTGACAGGGCAAGAGACCCAGTACTTC.

The chain has TRBV20-1 and TRBJ2-1; unclear D gene. This CDR3 has 14 residues. Trimming took 5 bases from V and 0 from J, leaving 11 bases between them. Germline values: CDR1 DFQATT, CDR2 SNEGSKA (reference sequence). The CDR3 protein is CSASTDPSYNEQFF. The CDR3 region has the DNA TGCAGTGCTTCGACGGACCCCTCCTACAATGAGCAGTTCTTC.

The chain uses TRBV20-1 and TRBJ1-6; D might be TRBD1 (5 bases). Trimming pared 1 base from V and 7 bases from J, leaving 11 bases between. Looked up from germline, CDR1 is DFQATT and CDR2 is SNEGSKA (reference sequence). The length of the CDR3 is 14 residues. CDR3 in amino acids: CSARGTLPNSPLHF. DNA for the CDR3: TGCAGTGCTAGAGGGACACTACCAAATTCACCCCTCCACTTT.

V gene TRBV7-8 combines with J gene TRBJ2-2; 11 bases match TRBD2. Losses at the gene ends were 5 bases for V and 2 bases for J; bases not matched to a gene: 7. Germline V gives CDR1 SGHVS, CDR2 FQNEAQ. CDR3 length: 17 residues. CDR3 in DNA: TGTGCCAGCAGCGGTTCTAGCGGGGGGACCAACACCGGGGAGCTGTTTTTT. This sequence encodes CASSGSSGGTNTGELFF.

The rearrangement joins TRBV21-1 to TRBJ2-5; the D call of TRBD2 is as the table states it, not checked on the DNA. TRBV21-1 is tagged as a pseudogene. The CDR3 is 12 amino acids. CDR3 residues: CASTRGRETQYF. CDR3 coding DNA: TGTGCCAGCACCCGTGGGAGAGAGACCCAGTACTTC.

The chain combines TRBV6-1 with TRBJ2-7; 8 nucleotides agree with TRBD2. The junction had 9 bases not matched to a gene; V was cut back by 6 bases and J by 5 bases. From germline, CDR1 is MNHNS and CDR2 SASEGT. The CDR3 is made up of 14 amino acids. This CDR3 reads CASRRGLAGHEQYF. CDR3 sequence (DNA): TGTGCCAGCAGACGAGGACTAGCCGGCCACGAGCAGTACTTC.

The rearrangement links TRBV5-1 to TRBJ2-4; TRBD1 aligns across 7 bases. CDR3 length: 17 amino acids. With 0 bases clipped from V and 0 bases from J, the junction kept 6 bases outside the gene matches. CDR1 and CDR2 (germline): SGHRS, YFSETQ. The CDR3, as DNA: TGCGCCAGCAGCTTGGCCGCAGGGGGATTAGCCAAAAACATTCAGTACTTC. It is translated as CASSLAAGGLAKNIQYF.

This chain uses TRBV27 with TRBJ1-2; TRBD1 is a possible D gene (5 bases). This CDR3 region has 14 residues. V shed 2 bases and J shed 3 bases, with 10 bases lying between them. Germline V gene lookup returns CDR1 MNHEY and CDR2 SMNVEV (reference sequence). CDR3 residues: CASSLRPRDYGYTF. DNA for the CDR3: TGTGCCAGCAGTTTAAGGCCCAGGGACTATGGCTACACCTTC.

A few counts support this clonotype. The junction departs from the called germline gene at one end, perhaps through a read error. The V call is TRBV20-1, the J call TRBJ2-5; a weak D match, TRBD1 (5 bases). Germline V gene sequence: CDR1 DFQATT, CDR2 SNEGSKA (reference sequence). The CDR3 is made up of 13 amino acids. CDR3 residues: CSAPRQKQVTQYF. CDR3 sequence (DNA): TGCAGTGCCCCCCGACAGAAACAAGTGACCCAGTACTTC.

The genes are TRBV4-3 and TRBJ2-7; 9 bases are a match to TRBD1. Trimming removed 1 base from V and 3 bases from J; junction bases left unmatched: 4. Per germline, CDR1 LGHNA and CDR2 YSLEER. This CDR3 has 15 residues. Here the CDR3 DNA reads TGCGCCAGCAGCCAAGCATGGACAGGGGTCTACGAGCAGTACTTC. This encodes CASSQAWTGVYEQYF.